These 21 T cell receptor beta chains came from one sample sequenced in a study of OX40 agonist ivuxolimab in advanced cancers. Some clones are missing from TCRdb's copy, which holds only in-frame ones; the method was immunoSEQ multiplex PCR. The data contain 22,000 or so clones, approximately 87% of them seen just once; the ten biggest clones take up around 29%. The sequenced sample was CD4+ or CD8+ T cells sorted from blood, obtained in a trial of the OX40 agonist ivuxolimab. The origin of the receptors is an adult with an advanced solid tumor such as melanoma, head and neck, liver or kidney cancer.

The chain couples TRBV7-9 to TRBJ2-7, with 10 bases that match TRBD1. CDR3 length equals 16 residues. Trimming took 4 bases from V and 6 from J; bases not matched to a gene: 12. Germline lookup yields CDR1 SEHNR and CDR2 FQNEAQ (reference sequence). The CDR3 region is CASSSGYRTGGSEQYF. In nucleotides, the CDR3 is TGTGCCAGCAGCTCGGGGTATCGGACAGGGGGGTCCGAGCAGTACTTC.

V is TRBV18 and J is TRBJ2-1; TRBD2 might be the D (6 bases). The CDR3 has 13 amino acids. Germline-derived CDR1 and CDR2 are KGHSH and LQKENI. The V end lost 10 bases, the J end lost 5 bases, and 15 bases lay between the germline ends. In DNA, the CDR3 is TGTGCCATCAACGTGGGGACTCACAATGAGCAGTTCTTC. Translating it yields CAINVGTHNEQFF.

The DNA for the CDR3 is TGTGCCAGCAGTTTGGGAAGGGGACTAGCATGGGGGGGACAAGAGACCCAGTACTTC. It translates to CASSLGRGLAWGGQETQYF. V gene TRBV28 combines with J gene TRBJ2-5; the match to TRBD2 covers 9 bases. Germline assignment: CDR1 MDHEN and CDR2 SYDVKM. The CDR3 covers 19 residues. The ends lost 3 bases at V and 2 bases at J; junction bases unmatched: 16.

This clone turned up a few times. V and J are TRBV2 and TRBJ2-7, with 7 bases matching TRBD2. The CDR3 sequence is 14 residues long. The V segment lost 7 bases and the J segment 5 bases; nucleotides outside the gene matches: 11. CDR1 is SNHLY and CDR2 is FYNNEI in the germline V gene. The CDR3 sequence is CASTPYGGGHEQYF. CDR3 bases: TGTGCCAGCACCCCGTACGGGGGAGGGCACGAGCAGTACTTC.

Only one count was recorded for this clone. This chain's CDR3 is CASPGTSEVHTQYF. CDR3 bases: TGTGCCAGCCCCGGGACTAGCGAGGTCCATACGCAGTATTTT. The chain joins TRBV2 to TRBJ2-3; 10 nucleotides agree with TRBD2. From germline, CDR1 is SNHLY and CDR2 FYNNEI. CDR3 length: 14 residues. V lost 8 bases and J lost 7; bases outside the gene matches: 9.

The table lists this clone with a count of one. The chain has TRBV7-4 and TRBJ1-2; TRBD1 is a possible D gene (5 bases). Germline assignment: CDR1 SGHVT and CDR2 SQSDAQ. Trimming cost V 5 bases and J 8 bases, with 24 bases left between them. CDR3 length equals 16 residues. CDR3 protein: CASSLPRGALGKGYTF. CDR3 DNA: TGTGCCAGCAGCCTCCCCCGCGGGGCCCTAGGGAAGGGCTACACCTTC.

The V gene is TRBV6-6, the J gene TRBJ2-4, with 9 bases identical to TRBD1. The V gene end was trimmed by 5 bases and the J gene end by 8 bases; junction bases not matched to a gene: 7. Per germline, CDR1 MNHNY and CDR2 SVGAGI (reference sequence). The CDR3 is 14 residues long. The CDR3 DNA reads as TGTGCCAGCAGTCCGGGACAGGGTGGGTACATTCAGTACTTC. It specifies CASSPGQGGYIQYF.

V is TRBV9 and J is TRBJ2-3; D not certain. The CDR3 has 16 residues. Between the trimmed V and J ends, which lost 0 bases and 0 bases, there was a span of 11 bases. Germline V gene lookup returns CDR1 SGDLS and CDR2 YYNGEE. CDR3 sequence: CASSVGGGFSTDTQYF. CDR3 in DNA: TGTGCCAGCAGCGTAGGCGGCGGCTTTAGCACAGATACGCAGTATTTT.

The gene calls are TRBV19 and TRBJ2-3; D is possibly TRBD1 or TRBD2 (5 bases each). V was clipped by 9 bases and J by 0 bases, with 10 bases between them. This CDR3 region has 13 residues. Germline V gene data show CDR1 as LNHDA and CDR2 as SQIVND (reference sequence). The CDR3 nucleotides are TGTGCCAGCCTGGGACGGAGCACAGATACGCAGTATTTT. This gives the protein CASLGRSTDTQYF.

This chain links TRBV29-1 with TRBJ2-6, with a weak D call TRBD1 (7 bases). Germline values: CDR1 SQVTM, CDR2 ANQGSEA. The CDR3 has 16 amino acids. Trimming removed 5 bases at V and 0 bases at J, with 14 bases between. The CDR3 sequence: CSVYRGGDSGANVLTF. DNA of the CDR3: TGCAGCGTTTACAGGGGAGGCGACTCTGGGGCCAACGTCCTGACTTTC.

The rearrangement uses TRBV6-5 and TRBJ1-2; 9 bases match TRBD1. J gave up 2 bases and V 6 bases, and 7 bases lay outside the gene matches. Germline CDR1 is MNHEY and CDR2 is SVGAGI. CDR3 length: 15 amino acids. The CDR3 bases are TGTGCCAGCAGCCTACAGGGGGCGGCCAACTATGGCTACACCTTC. This encodes CASSLQGAANYGYTF.

V gene TRBV7-2 combines with J gene TRBJ1-2; D gene unclear. V was cut by 1 base and J by 2 bases, with 14 bases left in between. This CDR3 has 16 residues. Germline V lookup: CDR1 SGHTA, CDR2 FQGNSA. CDR3 nucleotide sequence: TGTGCCAGCAGCTTAGACCTTTTTACACTGAACTATGGCTACACCTTC. It codes for CASSLDLFTLNYGYTF.

The gene calls are TRBV19 and TRBJ2-7; D gene uncertain. The CDR3 covers 16 residues. Trimming removed 3 bases from V and 0 bases from J, with 15 bases in between. CDR1 is LNHDA and CDR2 is SQIVND in the germline V gene (reference sequence). The CDR3 sequence is CASSISEGSSSYEQYF. The DNA for the CDR3 is TGTGCCAGTAGTATTTCGGAAGGTTCGAGCTCCTACGAGCAGTACTTC.

The rearrangement links TRBV15 to TRBJ1-1, with unresolved D. V lost 6 bases and J lost 1, with 9 bases in between. Germline V lookup: CDR1 LNHNV, CDR2 YYDKDF (reference sequence). The length of the CDR3 is 13 residues. The CDR3 is CATSDKWNTEAFF. CDR3 bases: TGTGCCACCAGTGATAAGTGGAACACTGAAGCTTTCTTT.

V is TRBV27 and J is TRBJ2-7; D is ambiguous. This CDR3 spans 13 amino acids. V was cut by 5 bases and J by 6 bases, with 14 bases left in between. Germline CDR1 reads MNHEY; CDR2 reads SMNVEV (reference sequence). The CDR3 bases are TGTGCCAGCAGTCTCTCTGGTGGTGGCGAGCAGTACTTC. Translating it yields CASSLSGGGEQYF.

The chain combines TRBV2 with TRBJ1-1; the match to TRBD1 covers 7 bases. This CDR3 contains 13 residues. Germline assignment: CDR1 SNHLY and CDR2 FYNNEI. V was pared by 4 bases and J by 3 bases, with 2 bases of the junction left unmatched. Written as DNA, the CDR3 is TGTGCCAGCAGTGTGGGACAGTACACTGAAGCTTTCTTT. This translates into CASSVGQYTEAFF. The full variable domain, in which reference TRBV2 and TRBJ1-1 provide the parts outside the CDR3, is EPEVTQTPSHQVTQMGQEVILRCVPISNHLYFYWYRQILGQKVEFLVSFYNNEISEKSEIFDDQFSVERPDGSNFTLKIRSTKLEDSAMYFCASSVGQYTEAFFGQGTRLTVV.

This chain joins TRBV28 and TRBJ2-5; 10 bases are shared with TRBD1. Germline V gives CDR1 MDHEN, CDR2 SYDVKM. This CDR3 is built from 14 residues. Trimming at V came to 8 bases and at J to 6 bases, leaving 9 bases not matched to a gene. The CDR3 is CASSEDRGKKTQYF. For the CDR3, the DNA is TGTGCCAGCTCCGAGGACAGGGGGAAAAAGACCCAGTACTTC.

The chain employs TRBV28 and TRBJ1-5; no firm D call. The CDR3 contains 14 residues. The germline V gene has CDR1 MDHEN and CDR2 SYDVKM. The germline V and J ends were trimmed by 6 bases and 1 base, with 10 bases remaining between them. CDR3 nucleotide sequence: TGTGCCAGCAGATTTTCGGGGAGCAATCAGCCCCAGCATTTT. This gives the protein CASRFSGSNQPQHF.

This clone has a single count. The chain employs TRBV11-2 and TRBJ2-5, with TRBD1 identical over 10 bases. Germline CDR1 is SGHAT and CDR2 is FQNNGV. The CDR3 covers 16 residues. With 5 bases clipped from V and 5 bases from J, the junction kept 11 bases outside the gene matches. CDR3 DNA: TGTGCCAGCAGCATCGGGCCGGGACAGGGGAAGGAGACCCAGTACTTC. Its translation: CASSIGPGQGKETQYF.

This clone was counted once. This rearrangement joins TRBV5-4 to TRBJ1-2; D is possibly TRBD1 (6 bases). The V end lost 4 bases, the J end lost 4 bases, and 14 bases lay between the germline ends. The CDR3 sequence is 14 residues long. Germline CDR1 is SGHNT and CDR2 is YYREEE (reference sequence). The CDR3 DNA reads as TGTGCCAGCAGCCCTCGGGGGGCCCTCTATGGCTACACCTTC. Translating gives CASSPRGALYGYTF.

V and J are TRBV4-1 and TRBJ1-1; no clear D. The CDR3 sequence is 13 residues long. The germline gives CDR1 MGHRA, CDR2 YSYEKL. V lost 0 bases and J lost 9, with 11 bases in between. The CDR3 DNA reads as TGCGCCAGCAGCCAAGATCCTCAATTACAAGCTTTCTTT. Its translation is CASSQDPQLQAFF.